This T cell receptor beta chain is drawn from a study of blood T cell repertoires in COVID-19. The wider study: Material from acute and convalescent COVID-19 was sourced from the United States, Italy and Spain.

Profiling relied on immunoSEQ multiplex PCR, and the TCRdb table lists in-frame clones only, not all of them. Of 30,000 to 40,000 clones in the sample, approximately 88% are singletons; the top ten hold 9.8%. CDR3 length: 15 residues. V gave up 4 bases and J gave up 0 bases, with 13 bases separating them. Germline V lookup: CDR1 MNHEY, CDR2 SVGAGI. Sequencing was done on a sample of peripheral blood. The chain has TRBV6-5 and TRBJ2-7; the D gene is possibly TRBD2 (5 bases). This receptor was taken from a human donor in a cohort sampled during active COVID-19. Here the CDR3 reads CASSSASRGSYEQYF. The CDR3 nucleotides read TGTGCCAGCAGTTCCGCCTCCCGGGGCTCCTACGAGCAGTACTTC.